The 16 T cell receptor beta chains given below trace back to one sample, sequenced in a study of blood T cell repertoires in COVID-19. Libraries were prepared by immunoSEQ multiplex PCR; TCRdb keeps only in-frame clonotypes and omits some of them. There are roughly 100,000 clones in the sample; 80% to 90% occur only once, and just under 20% lies in the top ten. The sequenced sample was peripheral blood. These receptors came from a human donor in a cohort sampled during active COVID-19.

The chain combines TRBV3-1 (or the pseudogene TRBV3-2) with TRBJ2-1, with 8 bases fitting TRBD1. Germline-derived CDR1 and CDR2 are LGHDT and YNNKEL (reference sequence). The J segment lost 7 bases and the V segment lost 4 bases, leaving 9 bases of the junction unmatched. CDR3 length: 15 residues. The CDR3 DNA sequence: TGTGCCAGCAGCCTCGGACACAGGGGGTGGAATGAGCAGTTCTTC. This translates into CASSLGHRGWNEQFF.

This rearrangement joins TRBV7-9 to TRBJ1-2; a weak D match, TRBD1 (5 bases). Germline CDR1 and CDR2: SEHNR and FQNEAQ (reference sequence). This CDR3 is 13 amino acids long. V lost 5 bases to trimming and J lost 7 bases, with 14 bases between them. CDR3 nucleotide sequence: TGTGCCAGCAGCCCCGCTTACGACAGTGGCTACACCTTC. It codes for CASSPAYDSGYTF.

The chain combines TRBV29-1 with TRBJ2-3; D is possibly TRBD2 (6 bases). Germline CDR1 reads SQVTM; CDR2 reads ANQGSEA. The V gene lost 3 bases and the J gene lost 4 bases, with 8 bases spanning the gap. The CDR3 spans 12 residues. The chain's CDR3 is CSVEEGSDTQYF. The CDR3 coding sequence is TGCAGCGTTGAGGAGGGCTCAGATACGCAGTATTTT.

This chain uses TRBV5-1 with TRBJ2-5, with D maybe TRBD2 (6 bases). V gave up 4 bases and J gave up 1 base, with 11 bases separating them. The germline CDR1 and CDR2 sequences are SGHRS and YFSETQ. The CDR3 totals 14 residues. As DNA, the CDR3 is TGCGCCAGCAGCGGCGGGACGGCCCAAGAGACCCAGTACTTC. Its protein product is CASSGGTAQETQYF.

The chain has TRBV3-1 (or the pseudogene TRBV3-2) and TRBJ2-7; 8 bases agree with TRBD1. The CDR3 totals 16 residues. V was clipped by 2 bases and J by 4 bases; unmatched bases: 10. Germline V gene sequence: CDR1 LGHDT, CDR2 YNNKEL (reference sequence). CDR3 sequence reads: CASSQKAGTGKYEQYF. The DNA for the CDR3 is TGTGCCAGCAGCCAAAAAGCCGGGACAGGAAAATACGAGCAGTACTTC.

The chain recombines TRBV28 with TRBJ1-5; D is unresolved. The CDR3 covers 15 residues. From germline, CDR1 is MDHEN and CDR2 SYDVKM. Trimming took off 3 bases at V and 0 bases at J, with 9 bases between the two ends. Here the CDR3 DNA reads TGTGCCAGCAGTTTTTCGTCGGTTAGCAATCAGCCCCAGCATTTT. As protein: CASSFSSVSNQPQHF.

This clone was seen a handful of times. V gene TRBV7-8 combines with J gene TRBJ2-3; 7 bases line up with TRBD1. Per the germline V gene, CDR1 is SGHVS and CDR2 is FQNEAQ. V was pared by 4 bases and J by 4 bases, with 8 bases of the junction left unmatched. The CDR3 length is 15 residues. The CDR3 region has the DNA TGTGCCAGCAGCTCCATGGGACAGACCTCAGATACGCAGTATTTT. Residues: CASSSMGQTSDTQYF.

The CDR3 protein is CASRLIAGTNTGELFF. The CDR3, as DNA: TGTGCCAGCAGACTTATAGCGGGGACAAACACCGGGGAGCTGTTTTTT. This rearrangement joins TRBV5-5 to TRBJ2-2; 8 nucleotides line up with TRBD2. The CDR3 length is 16 residues. The junction had 8 bases not matched to a gene; V was cut back by 5 bases and J by 2 bases. Germline-derived CDR1 and CDR2 are SGHKS and YYEKEE (reference sequence).

This chain joins TRBV19 and TRBJ1-4, with a possible D match to TRBD1 (6 bases). Per the germline V gene, CDR1 is LNHDA and CDR2 is SQIVND (reference sequence). The CDR3 loop spans 12 amino acids. V gave up 7 bases and J gave up 6 bases, with 9 bases separating them. As DNA, the CDR3 is TGTGCCAGTACGGCAGGGGATGAAAAACTGTTTTTT. Translated: CASTAGDEKLFF.

This clone was observed once. V gene TRBV7-3 combines with J gene TRBJ2-7; D is possibly TRBD1 (5 bases). This CDR3 has 14 amino acids. CDR1 SGHTA and CDR2 FQGTGA come from the germline V gene. V lost 8 bases and J lost 9, with 23 bases in between. DNA for the CDR3: TGTGCCAGCGGCCAGGGTACGGTCCCCGGAAGGCAGTACTTC. Translation gives CASGQGTVPGRQYF.

The V gene is TRBV19, the J gene TRBJ2-1; 9 nucleotides match TRBD1. The germline V gene encodes CDR1 LNHDA and CDR2 SQIVND (reference sequence). This CDR3 contains 16 residues. Trimming at V came to 7 bases and at J to 3 bases, leaving 10 bases not matched to a gene. The CDR3 region is CASNPMGQGHYNEQFF. The CDR3 nucleotides are TGTGCCAGTAATCCTATGGGACAGGGCCACTACAATGAGCAGTTCTTC.

This clone was recorded a few times. J is TRBJ1-2 and V is TRBV4-2; D gene ambiguous. CDR1 is LGHNA and CDR2 is YNFKEQ in the germline V gene. This CDR3 comprises 13 residues. The V end lost 5 bases, the J end lost 8 bases, and 15 bases lay between the germline ends. For the CDR3, the DNA is TGTGCCAGCAGCTCCTCTCGTGTAGCCGGCTACACCTTC. It codes for CASSSSRVAGYTF.

The J gene is TRBJ2-7, the V gene TRBV5-1, with D perhaps TRBD2 (6 bases). The CDR3 has 13 residues. V lost 0 bases to trimming and J lost 5 bases, with 9 bases between them. CDR1 and CDR2 from the germline V gene are SGHRS and YFSETQ. The CDR3 DNA follows: TGCGCCAGCAGCTTGGGTGGGGGGAACGAGCAGTACTTC. It codes for CASSLGGGNEQYF. Using reference TRBV5-1 and TRBJ2-7 for the parts outside the CDR3, the full variable domain is KAGVTQTPRYLIKTRGQQVTLSCSPISGHRSVSWYQQTPGQGLQFLFEYFSETQRNKGNFPGRFSGRQFSNSRSEMNVSTLELGDSALYLCASSLGGGNEQYFGPGTRLTVT.

The chain uses TRBV19 and TRBJ1-5, with a tentative D call TRBD1 (6 bases). Germline CDR1 is LNHDA and CDR2 is SQIVND (reference sequence). The CDR3 runs 13 residues. The V end lost 4 bases, the J end lost 6 bases, and 10 bases lay between the germline ends. The DNA of the CDR3 is TGTGCCAGTAGTAACAGGGAAGGTCAGCCCCAGCATTTT. Translation gives CASSNREGQPQHF. Supplemented by reference TRBV19 and TRBJ1-5, the full variable domain reads DGGITQSPKYLFRKEGQNVTLSCEQNLNHDAMYWYRQDPGQGLRLIYYSQIVNDFQKGDIAEGYSVSREKKESFPLTVTSAQKNPTAFYLCASSNREGQPQHFGDGTRLSIL.

The chain links TRBV9 to TRBJ2-7; D possibly corresponds to TRBD1 (6 bases). Germline CDR1 and CDR2: SGDLS and YYNGEE. Trimming took 0 bases from V and 2 from J, leaving 18 bases between them. CDR3 size: 17 residues. The CDR3 coding sequence is TGTGCCAGCAGCGTAGGCAGGGTCGGCCAGGGGCCCTACGAGCAGTACTTC. Protein sequence: CASSVGRVGQGPYEQYF.

V is TRBV5-8 and J is TRBJ1-2; D gene uncertain. The germline V gene has CDR1 SGHTS and CDR2 YDEGEE. The CDR3 sequence is 15 residues long. The V end was cut by 0 bases, the J end by 0 bases, with 9 bases between. The CDR3, as DNA: TGTGCCAGCAGCTTGGTTTCGGGGACTAACTATGGCTACACCTTC. Translating it yields CASSLVSGTNYGYTF.